Shown below are 17 T cell receptor beta chains from a single sample sequenced in a study of T cell responses to AZD1222 COVID-19 vaccine. Using immunoSEQ multiplex PCR, the repertoire was profiled, and TCRdb retains in-frame clones only, with some absent. The table lists some 100,000 clones, roughly 88% of them singletons. Sequenced here: peripheral blood, sampled on day 0 of MenACWY control vaccination. The origin of the receptors is an adult in good health.

The genes are TRBV19 and TRBJ2-1, with a tentative D call TRBD2 (6 bases). V was cut by 3 bases and J by 6 bases, with 12 bases left in between. Germline values: CDR1 LNHDA, CDR2 SQIVND (reference sequence). CDR3 length: 14 amino acids. The CDR3 DNA sequence: TGTGCCAGTAGTATGTCTAGCGTCTTCAATGAGCAGTTCTTC. The encoded protein is CASSMSSVFNEQFF.

The gene calls are TRBV4-1 and TRBJ2-7; D perhaps matches TRBD2 (5 bases). The CDR3 consists of 14 residues. Germline V gene sequence: CDR1 MGHRA, CDR2 YSYEKL. Trimming stripped 6 bases from V and 0 bases from J, with 12 bases between. The CDR3 is CASRTRHVSYEQYF. DNA for the CDR3: TGCGCCAGCAGAACTAGACACGTCTCCTACGAGCAGTACTTC.

The V and J genes are TRBV7-9 and TRBJ2-7, with 7 bases identical to TRBD1. With 5 bases clipped from V and 2 bases from J, the junction kept 15 bases outside the gene matches. The V gene's germline CDR1 is SEHNR and CDR2 FQNEAQ (reference sequence). The CDR3 totals 17 residues. The chain's CDR3 is CASSRTSGPDRPYEQYF. The DNA for the CDR3 is TGTGCCAGCAGCCGCACCTCGGGACCGGACAGGCCCTACGAGCAGTACTTC.

The chain employs TRBV9 and TRBJ2-1; 7 nucleotides agree with TRBD1. Trimming cost V 0 bases and J 4 bases; bases outside gene matches: 7. CDR1 SGDLS and CDR2 YYNGEE come from the germline V gene. The CDR3 length is 16 residues. The CDR3 DNA reads as TGTGCCAGCAGCGTAGGGGGGACAGATCTTTACAATGAGCAGTTCTTC. Translating it yields CASSVGGTDLYNEQFF.

V is TRBV28 and J is TRBJ1-4; D may be TRBD1 (6 bases). The CDR3 runs 14 residues. Germline V gene sequence: CDR1 MDHEN, CDR2 SYDVKM. Trimming took off 7 bases at V and 2 bases at J, with 11 bases between the two ends. In nucleotides, the CDR3 is TGTGCCAGCAATCGACAGGCCACTAATGAAAAACTGTTTTTT. This codes for CASNRQATNEKLFF.

This clone was observed a handful of times. The chain carries TRBV19 and TRBJ2-7; TRBD1 matches 7 bases. CDR1 is LNHDA, CDR2 SQIVND, per germline (reference sequence). The CDR3 spans 14 residues. V lost 5 bases, J lost 2 bases, and 6 bases stayed unmatched. The CDR3 DNA reads as TGTGCCAGTAGTGTGAAGGGGGCAACCTACGAGCAGTACTTC. It yields the protein CASSVKGATYEQYF.

The count of this clone is one. This chain joins TRBV9 and TRBJ1-2; D is ambiguous. Germline CDR1 SGDLS, CDR2 YYNGEE. The CDR3 has 13 amino acids. Trimming cost V 0 bases and J 8 bases, with 11 bases left between them. The CDR3, as DNA: TGTGCCAGCAGCGTAGTCGGACCTTACGGCTACACCTTC. It translates to CASSVVGPYGYTF. The full variable domain, in which reference TRBV9 and TRBJ1-2 provide the parts outside the CDR3, is DSGVTQTPKHLITATGQRVTLRCSPRSGDLSVYWYQQSLDQGLQFLIQYYNGEERAKGNILERFSAQQFPDLHSELNLSSLELGDSALYFCASSVVGPYGYTFGSGTRLTVV.

The rearrangement joins TRBV12-3 or TRBV12-4 to TRBJ1-1; 8 positions match TRBD1. This CDR3 comprises 13 residues. The V gene end was trimmed by 7 bases and the J gene end by 6 bases; junction bases not matched to a gene: 7. The CDR3 DNA is TGTGCCAGCACCATTAACAGGGGGGCTGAAGCTTTCTTT. This translates into CASTINRGAEAFF.

V is TRBV5-1 and J is TRBJ1-3, with TRBD1 identical over 9 bases. This CDR3 has 16 residues. After removal of 0 bases from V and 4 bases from J, the junction contained 5 bases not matched to a gene. The germline V gene has CDR1 SGHRS and CDR2 YFSETQ. In DNA form, the CDR3 reads TGCGCCAGCAGCTTGGCCCGAGGGACAGGGGGAAACACCATATATTTT. Translating gives CASSLARGTGGNTIYF.

The chain couples TRBV27 to TRBJ2-3; the D is unclear. CDR3 length: 13 residues. Per the germline V gene, CDR1 is MNHEY and CDR2 is SMNVEV (reference sequence). Trimming left V 5 bases short and J 6 bases short, with 12 bases between. CDR3 amino acids: CASSPTHGDTQYF. Written as DNA, the CDR3 is TGTGCCAGCAGTCCTACCCACGGGGATACGCAGTATTTT.

This clone is a singleton in its sample. This chain links TRBV3-1 (or the pseudogene TRBV3-2) with TRBJ2-1; 8 nucleotides agree with TRBD2. Germline assignment: CDR1 LGHDT and CDR2 YNNKEL (reference sequence). The CDR3 extends over 15 amino acids. The V and J ends lost 4 bases and 3 bases, in that order; junction bases with no gene match: 5. The CDR3, as DNA: TGTGCCAGCAGCCTGGTGCGGGGGGACTACAATGAGCAGTTCTTC. Amino acids: CASSLVRGDYNEQFF.

V usage is TRBV3-1 (or the pseudogene TRBV3-2) and J usage is TRBJ2-7, with D perhaps matching TRBD2 (5 bases). The germline CDR1 and CDR2 sequences are LGHDT and YNNKEL (reference sequence). The V end was cut by 0 bases, the J end by 0 bases, with 15 bases between. This CDR3 spans 17 amino acids. In DNA form, the CDR3 reads TGTGCCAGCAGCCAAGAAGTTTCGTTCGCGGGCTCCTACGAGCAGTACTTC. Encoded protein: CASSQEVSFAGSYEQYF.

The chain combines TRBV5-1 with TRBJ2-1; D unclear. Germline loops: CDR1 SGHRS, CDR2 YFSETQ. The V end was cut by 1 base, the J end by 5 bases, with 13 bases between. This CDR3 is built from 15 residues. The CDR3 spells CASSLLARRDNEQFF. The CDR3 DNA follows: TGCGCCAGCAGCTTGCTGGCCAGGCGAGACAATGAGCAGTTCTTC.

The V call is TRBV4-1, the J call TRBJ2-5, with D possibly TRBD2 on 6 matching bases. Germline V CDR1 and CDR2: MGHRA, YSYEKL. With 4 bases removed from V and 0 bases from J, the gap between germline ends came to 15 bases. The CDR3 is 16 amino acids. As DNA, the CDR3 is TGCGCCAGCAGCCCTCGGGGGAATGGGTACCAAGAGACCCAGTACTTC. Translated, it gives CASSPRGNGYQETQYF.

The chain uses TRBV5-1 and TRBJ1-3; TRBD1 agrees at 8 bases. Per the germline V gene, CDR1 is SGHRS and CDR2 is YFSETQ. This CDR3 is 14 amino acids long. After removal of 4 bases from V and 4 bases from J, the junction contained 4 bases not matched to a gene. The CDR3 loop reads CASSVDRAGNTIYF. The DNA of the CDR3 is TGCGCCAGCAGCGTGGACAGGGCAGGAAACACCATATATTTT.

J is TRBJ2-1 and V is TRBV5-3; the D gene is possibly TRBD1 (5 bases). TRBV5-3 is labeled an ORF, and its function is uncertain. Between the trimmed V and J ends, which lost 1 base and 1 base, there was a span of 9 bases. The CDR3 sequence is 15 residues long. In nucleotides, the CDR3 is TGTGCCAGAAGCTTGCAGGGTTGGTCCTACAATGAGCAGTTCTTC. Its translation is CARSLQGWSYNEQFF.

V and J are TRBV28 and TRBJ1-5, with TRBD1 matching over 7 bases. J gave up 2 bases and V 5 bases, and 9 bases lay outside the gene matches. The CDR3 sequence is 16 residues long. Germline V gene data show CDR1 as MDHEN and CDR2 as SYDVKM. CDR3 protein: CASSTPTGYRNQPQHF. The CDR3, as DNA: TGTGCCAGCAGTACCCCGACAGGGTATCGCAATCAGCCCCAGCATTTT.